A single sample gave rise to the 25 T cell receptor beta chains below, sequenced in a study of shared clonotypes between healthy human individuals (TCRdb year 2020). Libraries were made using the immunoSEQ multiplex PCR assay. What TCRdb holds here is the immuneACCESS table cut down to in-frame rearrangements. Part of the clones is not present; checked against another copy, under half of the missing clones reflect an unresolved V gene, and the others are unexplained. In all, the sample holds a few million clones, and 80% to 95% of those were seen once. The top ten clones comprise around 1.7% of the sample. CD8 naive samples consisted of CD45RO-negative cells that were positively selected for CCR7, yielding a CD45RA+CCR7+ population without TemRA cells. Sequencing was carried out using naive CD8+ T cells from PBMCs. According to the study, the label for this sample's cell subset or site signals: CD45RA+CCR7+. The receptors were sampled from a man aged 18 to 30 in good health. Some clones in this sample may be carry-over from other donors' samples.

The chain couples TRBV11-2 to TRBJ2-3, with TRBD2 matching over 11 bases. The CDR3 has 18 amino acids. Germline V gives CDR1 SGHAT, CDR2 FQNNGV. Trimming took 1 base from V and 0 from J; bases not matched to a gene: 6. The CDR3 sequence: CASSLAPGLAASTDTQYF. DNA of the CDR3: TGTGCCAGCAGCTTAGCCCCGGGACTAGCGGCTAGCACAGATACGCAGTATTTT.

The rearrangement links TRBV27 to TRBJ2-1, with 9 bases that match TRBD2. Unmatched junction bases numbered 6, after V lost 3 bases and J lost 6 bases. The CDR3 totals 15 residues. In germline, CDR1 is MNHEY, CDR2 SMNVEV (reference sequence). Here the CDR3 DNA reads TGTGCCAGCAGTTTGATTAGCGGGAGAGGCAATGAGCAGTTCTTC. Its protein is CASSLISGRGNEQFF.

V is TRBV7-9 and J is TRBJ2-4; tentatively, D is TRBD2 (5 bases). There are 16 residues in the CDR3. The V gene's germline CDR1 is SEHNR and CDR2 FQNEAQ (reference sequence). Between the trimmed V and J ends, which lost 4 bases and 0 bases, there was a span of 13 bases. The DNA of the CDR3 is TGTGCCAGCAGCTCCAATAGCGACCTAGCCAAAAACATTCAGTACTTC. Translated: CASSSNSDLAKNIQYF.

The genes are TRBV7-9 and TRBJ2-1; 11 bases fit TRBD2. CDR3 length: 17 amino acids. From germline, CDR1 is SEHNR and CDR2 FQNEAQ (reference sequence). The V segment lost 5 bases and the J segment 3 bases; nucleotides outside the gene matches: 9. The CDR3 DNA follows: TGTGCCAGCAGCCAACGGACTAGCGGGCCGCACTACAATGAGCAGTTCTTC. This sequence encodes CASSQRTSGPHYNEQFF.

V usage is TRBV7-9 and J usage is TRBJ2-2, with 10 bases lining up with TRBD1. V shed 5 bases and J 7 bases; nucleotides not matched to a gene: 10. Germline loops: CDR1 SEHNR, CDR2 FQNEAQ (reference sequence). The CDR3 spans 16 residues. The CDR3, as DNA: TGTGCCAGCAGCGCTCCGACAGGGGGCATCGGCGGGGAGCTGTTTTTT. It codes for CASSAPTGGIGGELFF.

The genes are TRBV28 and TRBJ2-5, with 8 bases that match TRBD2. The CDR3 is 15 residues long. The germline V gene has CDR1 MDHEN and CDR2 SYDVKM. V trimming: 6 bases; J trimming: 5 bases; junction bases outside the gene matches: 11. CDR3 protein: CASRLGLASWETQYF. CDR3 nucleotide sequence: TGTGCCAGCAGACTTGGACTAGCTTCTTGGGAGACCCAGTACTTC. Full variable domain (outside the CDR3, taken from reference TRBV28 and TRBJ2-5): DVKVTQSSRYLVKRTGEKVFLECVQDMDHENMFWYRQDPGLGLRLIYFSYDVKMKEKGDIPEGYSVSREKKERFSLILESASTNQTSMYLCASRLGLASWETQYFGPGTRLLVL.

The rearrangement uses TRBV28 and TRBJ2-3; TRBD2 matches at 8 bases. The CDR3 runs 17 residues. CDR1 is MDHEN, CDR2 SYDVKM, per germline. Trimming removed 2 bases from V and 1 base from J; junction bases left unmatched: 8. CDR3 nucleotide sequence: TGTGCCAGCAGTTTACCCACTAGCGGAACACGCACAGATACGCAGTATTTT. Protein sequence: CASSLPTSGTRTDTQYF.

The chain has TRBV4-1 and TRBJ2-1; no reliable D call. The germline V gene encodes CDR1 MGHRA and CDR2 YSYEKL. There are 15 residues in the CDR3. V lost 0 bases to trimming and J lost 9 bases, with 15 bases between them. The CDR3 protein is CASSQEEVGPAEQFF. The CDR3 DNA reads as TGCGCCAGCAGCCAAGAAGAGGTAGGACCCGCTGAGCAGTTCTTC.

The rearrangement links TRBV13 to TRBJ2-3; D is unclear. V was clipped by 5 bases and J by 3 bases, with 6 bases between them. CDR3 size: 12 residues. Per germline, CDR1 PRHDT and CDR2 FYEKMQ (reference sequence). The CDR3 protein is CASSAGTDTQYF. In DNA, the CDR3 is TGTGCCAGCAGCGCAGGTACAGATACGCAGTATTTT.

The chain recombines TRBV18 with TRBJ2-5; TRBD2 aligns across 8 bases. CDR3 length: 13 residues. Losses at the gene ends were 2 bases for V and 5 bases for J; bases not matched to a gene: 1. The germline V gene encodes CDR1 KGHSH and CDR2 LQKENI. The CDR3 nucleotides read TGTGCCAGCTCACCAACGGGAGGGGAGACCCAGTACTTC. Translating gives CASSPTGGETQYF.

This chain joins TRBV5-4 and TRBJ2-7; D may be TRBD1 or TRBD2 (5 bases each). The CDR3 consists of 13 residues. V was pared by 7 bases and J by 0 bases, with 11 bases between. Per germline, CDR1 SGHNT and CDR2 YYREEE (reference sequence). The CDR3 region has the DNA TGTGCCAGCGGGACGGGGAACTCCTACGAGCAGTACTTC. Residues: CASGTGNSYEQYF.

On this clone: The same CDR3 also results from other DNA sequences found in this sample. The V and J genes are TRBV30 and TRBJ1-1; D is unresolved. This CDR3 region has 13 residues. Germline V gene data show CDR1 as GTSNPN and CDR2 as SVGIG (reference sequence). V was clipped by 0 bases and J by 1 base, with 6 bases between them. The CDR3 region has the DNA TGTGCCTGGAGTGTACTGGGGAACACTGAAGCTTTCTTT. It yields the protein CAWSVLGNTEAFF.

The chain joins TRBV7-9 to TRBJ2-5; the D gene is possibly TRBD1 (6 bases). Deletions cut 8 bases from V and 4 bases from J, with 11 bases between. The CDR3 totals 12 residues. Germline CDR1 reads SEHNR; CDR2 reads FQNEAQ (reference sequence). CDR3 in DNA: TGTGCCAGCTCAGGGGTCGGAGAGACCCAGTACTTC. Its protein is CASSGVGETQYF.

The rearrangement links TRBV7-9 to TRBJ1-5, with 7 bases that match TRBD1. The CDR3 has 14 amino acids. Trimming at V came to 4 bases and at J to 5 bases, leaving 5 bases not matched to a gene. Germline values: CDR1 SEHNR, CDR2 FQNEAQ (reference sequence). The CDR3 DNA sequence: TGTGCCAGCAGCTCGGCAGGGGGGTATCAGCCCCAGCATTTT. Translated: CASSSAGGYQPQHF. Looking up the rest from reference TRBV7-9 and TRBJ1-5 gives the full variable domain: DTGVSQNPRHKITKRGQNVTFRCDPISEHNRLYWYRQTLGQGPEFLTYFQNEAQLEKSRLLSDRFSAERPKGSFSTLEIQRTEQGDSAMYLCASSSAGGYQPQHFGDGTRLSIL.

V usage is TRBV28 and J usage is TRBJ1-1; tentatively, D is TRBD1 (5 bases). The CDR3 contains 13 residues. V shed 7 bases and J shed 7 bases, with 16 bases lying between them. Germline values: CDR1 MDHEN, CDR2 SYDVKM. CDR3 DNA: TGTGCCAGCACTCCCGGGGGGTTTATTGAAGCTTTCTTT. It translates to CASTPGGFIEAFF.

The chain joins TRBV28 to TRBJ2-1; D is possibly TRBD1 (6 bases). The germline V gene encodes CDR1 MDHEN and CDR2 SYDVKM. The V end was cut by 7 bases, the J end by 13 bases, with 23 bases between. The CDR3 contains 14 residues. As DNA, the CDR3 is TGTGCCAGCACCTCCGTTACCCTCTGGGGGCCCCAGTTCTTC. It specifies CASTSVTLWGPQFF.

Points on this clone: In the same sample, other DNA sequences code for this CDR3. V is TRBV29-1 and J is TRBJ2-7; TRBD1 or TRBD2 may be the D gene (6 bases each). This CDR3 contains 14 residues. The germline V and J ends were trimmed by 3 bases and 4 bases, with 16 bases remaining between them. Germline CDR1 SQVTM, CDR2 ANQGSEA. Here the CDR3 reads CSVETSGATYEQYF. For the CDR3, the DNA is TGCAGCGTTGAGACATCGGGGGCCACGTACGAGCAGTACTTC.

CDR3 DNA sequence: TGTGCCAGCAGTGGGGACGGACTTAACACAGATACGCAGTATTTT. It encodes CASSGDGLNTDTQYF. This sequence joins TRBV6-1 and TRBJ2-3; D could derive from TRBD1 or TRBD2 (5 bases each). The germline V gene encodes CDR1 MNHNS and CDR2 SASEGT. Trimming removed 4 bases at V and 2 bases at J, with 13 bases between. The CDR3 is made up of 15 amino acids.

The CDR3 region has the DNA TGTGCCAGCAGTTTAGGAGCGGGAGGCTTGTACGAGCAGTACTTC. This sequence encodes CASSLGAGGLYEQYF. The chain couples TRBV27 to TRBJ2-7, with 9 bases lining up with TRBD2. The V and J ends lost 2 bases and 4 bases, in that order; junction bases with no gene match: 6. The CDR3 is 15 residues long. Germline V gene sequence: CDR1 MNHEY, CDR2 SMNVEV (reference sequence).

The rearrangement links TRBV10-3 to TRBJ2-7; D perhaps matches TRBD2 (6 bases). This CDR3 is 14 amino acids long. Germline-derived CDR1 and CDR2 are ENHRY and SYGVKD. Trimming removed 7 bases from V and 3 bases from J, with 16 bases in between. The CDR3 loop is CAITGGATNYEQYF. The CDR3 DNA sequence: TGTGCCATCACTGGCGGGGCGACCAACTACGAGCAGTACTTC.

The V call is TRBV5-1, the J call TRBJ2-7, with D perhaps matching TRBD2 (6 bases). V lost 0 bases to trimming and J lost 4 bases, with 14 bases between them. Germline loops: CDR1 SGHRS, CDR2 YFSETQ. This CDR3 is 15 amino acids long. CDR3 loop: CASSLAGDSGYEQYF. The CDR3 coding sequence is TGCGCCAGCAGCTTGGCCGGGGATAGCGGATACGAGCAGTACTTC.

V is TRBV27 and J is TRBJ1-5; D remains unclear. Germline CDR1 is MNHEY and CDR2 is SMNVEV (reference sequence). Between the trimmed V and J ends, which lost 0 bases and 4 bases, there was a span of 13 bases. This CDR3 region has 16 residues. The CDR3 coding sequence is TGTGCCAGCAGTTTATCGATTGGGGAGACAAATCAGCCCCAGCATTTT. Its translation is CASSLSIGETNQPQHF.

The V gene is TRBV13, the J gene TRBJ1-1; D is uncertain. The CDR3 extends over 13 amino acids. Trimming shortened V by 1 base and J by 8 bases, and 11 bases separated the two germline ends. The germline CDR1 and CDR2 sequences are PRHDT and FYEKMQ (reference sequence). CDR3 sequence reads: CASSLEVAGEAFF. In DNA form, the CDR3 reads TGTGCCAGCAGCTTAGAGGTGGCAGGAGAAGCTTTCTTT.

This clone was picked up a small number of times. This chain links TRBV14 with TRBJ1-1; D is unresolved. CDR3 length: 14 residues. V was shortened by 2 bases and J by 0 bases, with 7 bases between the two germline ends. The germline CDR1 and CDR2 sequences are SGHDN and FVKESK. This CDR3 reads CASSQSRLNTEAFF. CDR3 in DNA: TGTGCCAGCAGCCAATCCCGCCTGAACACTGAAGCTTTCTTT.

V and J are TRBV2 and TRBJ2-2; D gene ambiguous. V gave up 10 bases and J gave up 4 bases, with 10 bases separating them. This CDR3 is 12 amino acids long. Germline V gene sequence: CDR1 SNHLY, CDR2 FYNNEI. CDR3 amino acids: CAITPFTGELFF. CDR3 DNA: TGTGCCATCACCCCATTCACCGGGGAGCTGTTTTTT.